This T cell receptor beta chain came from a study of shared clonotypes between healthy human individuals (dated by TCRdb to the early 2020s). Background on the whole study: The cohort included three men and a couple of women between 18 and 49 years of age. Blood TCR repertoires of roughly five healthy adults were deeply sequenced to estimate repertoire size and the extent of clonotype sharing between individuals. For each donor, CD4 naive and CD4 memory were each given three plates, CD8 naive was given two plates, and CD8 memory was given one plate. Between about 0.94 and 8.9 billion PBMCs per donor were obtained by leukapheresis. Different laboratories and diverse techniques were used to prepare libraries and sequence TCR repertoires, to increase sequencing depth and limit assay-specific biases. On the study overall, not on this receptor specifically: Sampling was restricted to blood, and TCR repertoires in tissue are likely to differ from TCR repertoires in blood. Larger estimated clonotype richness was generally found for naive subsets than for memory subsets. The small number of donors limited the genetic and exposure-history diversity represented. Incomplete sequencing was indicated by rarefaction of sorted-subset datasets, despite the large sequencing depth. Compared with non-shared clonotypes, the clonotypes found in all four sorted-subset donors had higher generation probabilities. Pairwise subsampling led to the expectation that sequencing depth would affect the degree of clonotype sharing among donors. Sharing across a few donors was observed for approximately 5% of naive CD4, over 3% of naive CD8, over 2% of memory CD4, and less than 0.45% of memory CD8 clonotypes.

Using the deep immunoSEQ assay, TCR CDR3 regions were amplified from genomic DNA by multiplex PCR. Extracted genomic DNA from each cell subset was distributed evenly across all wells of several immunoSEQ 96-well plates, and each plate was treated as a replicate. For sorted subsets, about 200 ng genomic DNA, equal to tens of thousands of T cell genomes, was loaded into each replicate PCR. The purified libraries were quantified using a Qubit 3.0 fluorometer, sized with a Bioanalyzer 2100, and then quantified again using the KAPA Library Quantification kit. A separate single-read 150-cycle Illumina NextSeq 550 flow cell was used to sequence each immunoSEQ 96-well plate. In the paper's pipeline: Because only junctional sequences without quality scores were contained in the immunoSEQ output, filtering matching that applied to full-length reads could not be performed. Sequences were annotated with PyIR, a Python wrapper for IgBLAST v1.9, using IMGT germline references to assign V/J genes and CDR3. Reads were removed for weak V/J assignments (E-value above 1e-6), missing CDR3, stop codons, out-of-frame junctions, or ambiguous translated residues. V3J clonotypes were defined by identical inferred V gene, J gene, and CDR3 amino acid sequence. Percentage overlap between repertoires was calculated by dividing the number of shared unique clonotypes by the size of the smaller repertoire. Richness of each repertoire was evaluated using RTK rarefaction, the Chao1 estimator, and Recon v2.1 estimates of unobserved clonotypes. Generation probabilities were computed with OLGA for all TCRbeta clonotypes obtained by the gDNA method from four donors. TCRdb retrieved this table from immuneACCESS and kept in-frame rearrangements only. Not all clones are present; in checked studies, unresolved V genes account for under half, and no reason is known for the remainder. V and J calls and clone size are given by that table; D and trimming were obtained from the DNA. The table for this sample lists some 500,000 clones; around 95% of them were counted only once. 0.05% to 0.08% of the sample is held by the ten biggest clonotypes.

The donors were healthy, HIV-negative adults with no recently reported acute infections or vaccinations. Every donor was a Caucasian adult living in Nashville, Tennessee, USA. CD4+ T cells were enriched through magnetic negative selection, after which naive cells were positively selected on CD45RA and the remaining negative fraction served as the memory subset. Blood was obtained by leukapheresis, after which PBMCs were separated by Ficoll-Histopaque density gradient centrifugation and cryopreserved in liquid nitrogen vapor phase. Analytical flow cytometry was used to check the purity and quantity of every magnetically sorted T cell population. Each sorted fraction had its genomic DNA isolated and then quantified by UV absorbance on a Nanodrop 2000c. As for this clone: It has no known antigen specificity. There are no base qualities to consult, and no much larger clone falls within one base. Additional DNA sequences in this sample encode the identical CDR3.

As encoded in the germline V gene, CDR1 is SGHDN while CDR2 is FVKESK. From the cysteine through the phenylalanine, the CDR3 covers 12 amino acids. Only the CDR3 DNA stays, 36 bases, in frame from base 1. The sample was naive CD4+ T cells sorted from blood. The cell subset or site label here, explained by the study, means: CD45RA+ positively selected. The sequence came from a woman aged 30 to 39 in good health. The rearranged segments are TRBV14 and TRBJ2-5; no D gene can be assigned with confidence. The DNA matches TRBJ2-7 better at its end, which makes the J call doubtful. The CDR3 sequence is CASSQVRYEQYF. The DNA is as follows: TGTGCCAGCAGCCAAGTTAGATACGAGCAGTACTTC.